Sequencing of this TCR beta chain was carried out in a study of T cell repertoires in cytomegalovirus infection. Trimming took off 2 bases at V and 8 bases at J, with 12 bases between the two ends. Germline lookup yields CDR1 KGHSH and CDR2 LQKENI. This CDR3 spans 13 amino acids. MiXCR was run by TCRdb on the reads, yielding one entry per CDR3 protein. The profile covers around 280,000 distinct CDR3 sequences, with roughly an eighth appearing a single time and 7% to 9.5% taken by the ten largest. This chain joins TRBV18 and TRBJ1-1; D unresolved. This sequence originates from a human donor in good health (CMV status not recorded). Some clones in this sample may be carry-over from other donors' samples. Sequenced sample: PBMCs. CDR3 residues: CASSPGPGSEAFF. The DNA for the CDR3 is TGTGCCAGCTCACCAGGTCCGGGCTCCGAAGCTTTCTTT.